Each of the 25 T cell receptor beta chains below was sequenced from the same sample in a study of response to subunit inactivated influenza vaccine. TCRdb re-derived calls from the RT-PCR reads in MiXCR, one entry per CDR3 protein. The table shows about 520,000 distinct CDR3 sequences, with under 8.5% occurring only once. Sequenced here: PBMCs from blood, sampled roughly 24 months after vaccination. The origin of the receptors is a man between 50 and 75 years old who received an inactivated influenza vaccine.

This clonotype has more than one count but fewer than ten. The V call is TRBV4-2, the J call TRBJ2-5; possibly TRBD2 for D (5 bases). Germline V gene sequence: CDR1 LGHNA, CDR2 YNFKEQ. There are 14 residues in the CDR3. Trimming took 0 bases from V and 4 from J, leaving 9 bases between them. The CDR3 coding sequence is TGTGCCAGCAGCCAAGATCGCGGGTCAGAGACCCAGTACTTC. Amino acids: CASSQDRGSETQYF.

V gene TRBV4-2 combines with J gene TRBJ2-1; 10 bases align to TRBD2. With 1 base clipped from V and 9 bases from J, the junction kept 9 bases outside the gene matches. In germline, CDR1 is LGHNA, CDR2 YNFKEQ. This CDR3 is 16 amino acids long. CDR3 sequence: CASSQGASGRGGEQFF. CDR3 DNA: TGTGCCAGCAGCCAAGGGGCTAGCGGGAGAGGGGGTGAGCAGTTCTTC.

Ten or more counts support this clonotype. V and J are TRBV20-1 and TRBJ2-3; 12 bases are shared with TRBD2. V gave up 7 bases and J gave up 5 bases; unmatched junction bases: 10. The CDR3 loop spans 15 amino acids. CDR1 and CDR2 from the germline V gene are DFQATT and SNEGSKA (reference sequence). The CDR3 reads CSVSPSGRAVDTQYF. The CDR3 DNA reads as TGCAGTGTAAGCCCTAGCGGGAGGGCCGTAGATACGCAGTATTTT.

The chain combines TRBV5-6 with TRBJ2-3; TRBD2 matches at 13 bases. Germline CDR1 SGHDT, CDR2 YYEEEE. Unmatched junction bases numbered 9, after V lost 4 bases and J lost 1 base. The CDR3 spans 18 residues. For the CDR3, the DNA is TGTGCCAGCAGCCCCTCCGGGACTAGCGGGAAACGCACAGATACGCAGTATTTT. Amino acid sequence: CASSPSGTSGKRTDTQYF.

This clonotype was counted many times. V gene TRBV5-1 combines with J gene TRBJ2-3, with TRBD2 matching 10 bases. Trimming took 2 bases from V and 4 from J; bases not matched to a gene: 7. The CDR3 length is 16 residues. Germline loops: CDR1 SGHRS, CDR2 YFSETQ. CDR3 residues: CASSFQAGGAPDTQYF. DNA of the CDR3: TGCGCCAGCAGCTTCCAAGCGGGAGGGGCCCCAGATACGCAGTATTTT.

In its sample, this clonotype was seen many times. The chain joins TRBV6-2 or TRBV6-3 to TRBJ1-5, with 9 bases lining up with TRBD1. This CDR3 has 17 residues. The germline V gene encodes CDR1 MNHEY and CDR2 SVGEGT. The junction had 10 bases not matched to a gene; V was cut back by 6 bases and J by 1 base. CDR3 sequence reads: CASSHTDRGRSNQPQHF. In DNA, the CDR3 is TGTGCCAGCAGCCACACGGACAGGGGCAGGAGCAATCAGCCCCAGCATTTT.

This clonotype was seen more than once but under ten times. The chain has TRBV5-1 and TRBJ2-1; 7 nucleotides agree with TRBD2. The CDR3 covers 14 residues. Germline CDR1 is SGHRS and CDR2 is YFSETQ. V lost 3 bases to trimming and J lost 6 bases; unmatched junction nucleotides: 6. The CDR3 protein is CASSSGTTSNEQFF. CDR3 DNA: TGCGCCAGCAGCTCCGGGACTACGAGCAATGAGCAGTTCTTC.

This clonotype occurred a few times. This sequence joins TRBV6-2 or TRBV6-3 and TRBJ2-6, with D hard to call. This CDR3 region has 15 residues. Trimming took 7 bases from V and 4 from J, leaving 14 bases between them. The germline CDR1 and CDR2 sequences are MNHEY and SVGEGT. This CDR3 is CASTRHRPGANVLTF. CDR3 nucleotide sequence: TGTGCCAGCACCCGACATCGCCCCGGGGCCAACGTCCTGACTTTC.

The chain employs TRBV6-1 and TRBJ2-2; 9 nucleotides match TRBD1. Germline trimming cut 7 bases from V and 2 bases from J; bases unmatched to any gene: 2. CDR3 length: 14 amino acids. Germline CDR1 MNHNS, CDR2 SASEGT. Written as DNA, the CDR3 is TGTGCCAGCATGGGACAGGGCAACACCGGGGAGCTGTTTTTT. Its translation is CASMGQGNTGELFF.

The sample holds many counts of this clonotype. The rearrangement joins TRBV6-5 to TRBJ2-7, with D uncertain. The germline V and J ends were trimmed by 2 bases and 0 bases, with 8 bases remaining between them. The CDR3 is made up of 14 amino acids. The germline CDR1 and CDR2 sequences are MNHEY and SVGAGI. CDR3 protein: CASSYGFSSYEQYF. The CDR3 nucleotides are TGTGCCAGCAGTTACGGATTTAGCTCCTACGAGCAGTACTTC.

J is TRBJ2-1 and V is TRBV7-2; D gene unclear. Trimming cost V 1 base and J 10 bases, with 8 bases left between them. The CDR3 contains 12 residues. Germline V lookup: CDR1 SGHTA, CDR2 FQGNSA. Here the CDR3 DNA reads TGTGCCAGCAGCTTAGGCATCGGGGAGCAGTTCTTC. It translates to CASSLGIGEQFF.

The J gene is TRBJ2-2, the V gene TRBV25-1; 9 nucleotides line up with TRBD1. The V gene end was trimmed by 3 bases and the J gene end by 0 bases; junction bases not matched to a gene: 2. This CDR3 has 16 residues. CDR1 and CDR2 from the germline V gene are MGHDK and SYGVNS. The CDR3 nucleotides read TGTGCCAGCAGTGATTGGGACAGGGCGAACACCGGGGAGCTGTTTTTT. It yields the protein CASSDWDRANTGELFF. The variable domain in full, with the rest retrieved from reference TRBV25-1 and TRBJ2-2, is EADIYQTPRYLVIGTGKKITLECSQTMGHDKMYWYQQDPGMELHLIHYSYGVNSTEKGDLSSESTVSRIRTEHFPLTLESARPSHTSQYLCASSDWDRANTGELFFGEGSRLTVL.

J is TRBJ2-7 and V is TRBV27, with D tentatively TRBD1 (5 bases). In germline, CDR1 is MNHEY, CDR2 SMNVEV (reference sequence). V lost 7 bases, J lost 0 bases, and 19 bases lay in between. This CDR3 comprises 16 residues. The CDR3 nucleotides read TGTGCCAGCACCCAGAAGGGGTCAGGGCTCTCCTACGAGCAGTACTTC. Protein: CASTQKGSGLSYEQYF.

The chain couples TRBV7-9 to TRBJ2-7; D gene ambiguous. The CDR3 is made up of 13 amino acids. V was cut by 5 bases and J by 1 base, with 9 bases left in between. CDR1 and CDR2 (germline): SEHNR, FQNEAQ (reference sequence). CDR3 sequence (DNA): TGTGCCAGCAGCCCCGTTGGGTCCTACGAGCAGTACTTC. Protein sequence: CASSPVGSYEQYF. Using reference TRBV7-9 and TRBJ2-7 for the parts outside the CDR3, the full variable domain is DTGVSQNPRHKITKRGQNVTFRCDPISEHNRLYWYRQTLGQGPEFLTYFQNEAQLEKSRLLSDRFSAERPKGSFSTLEIQRTEQGDSAMYLCASSPVGSYEQYFGPGTRLTVT.

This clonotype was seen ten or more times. CDR3 sequence: CASSTNRQGTGELFF. DNA for the CDR3: TGTGCCAGCAGCACAAATCGACAGGGGACCGGGGAGCTGTTTTTT. The genes are TRBV5-5 and TRBJ2-2; 8 bases line up with TRBD1. CDR1 is SGHKS and CDR2 is YYEKEE in the germline V gene (reference sequence). The V and J ends lost 4 bases and 5 bases, in that order; junction bases with no gene match: 7. The CDR3 is made up of 15 amino acids.

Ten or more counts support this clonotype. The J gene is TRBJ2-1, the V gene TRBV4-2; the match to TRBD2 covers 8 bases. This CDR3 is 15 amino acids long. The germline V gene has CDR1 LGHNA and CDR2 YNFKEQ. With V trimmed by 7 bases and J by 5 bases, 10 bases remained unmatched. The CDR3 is CASTRAGTRDNEQFF. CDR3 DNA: TGTGCCAGCACCCGCGCGGGGACTAGGGACAATGAGCAGTTCTTC.

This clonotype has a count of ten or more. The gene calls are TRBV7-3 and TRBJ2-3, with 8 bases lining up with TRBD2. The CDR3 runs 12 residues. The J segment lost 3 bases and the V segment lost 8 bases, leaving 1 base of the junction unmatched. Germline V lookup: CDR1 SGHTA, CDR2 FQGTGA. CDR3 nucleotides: TGTGCCAGCGGCGGGAGGACAGATACGCAGTATTTT. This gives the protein CASGGRTDTQYF.

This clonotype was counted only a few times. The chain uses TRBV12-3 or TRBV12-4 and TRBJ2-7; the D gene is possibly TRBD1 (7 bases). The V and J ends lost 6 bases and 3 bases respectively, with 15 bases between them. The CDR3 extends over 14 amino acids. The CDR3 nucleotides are TGTGCCAGCAGCCCCTTGCGGGACAGCTACGAGCAGTACTTC. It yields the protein CASSPLRDSYEQYF.

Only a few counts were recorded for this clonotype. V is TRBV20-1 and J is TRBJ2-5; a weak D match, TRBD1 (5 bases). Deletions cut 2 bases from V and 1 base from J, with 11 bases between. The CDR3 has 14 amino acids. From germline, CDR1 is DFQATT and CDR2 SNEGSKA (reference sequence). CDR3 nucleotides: TGCAGTGCTAGATCACACAGGAGCCAAGAGACCCAGTACTTC. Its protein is CSARSHRSQETQYF.

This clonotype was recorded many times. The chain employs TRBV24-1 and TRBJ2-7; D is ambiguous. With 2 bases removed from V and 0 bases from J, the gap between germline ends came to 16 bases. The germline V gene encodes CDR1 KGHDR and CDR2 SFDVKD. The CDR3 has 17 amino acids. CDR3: CATSDSPTGILSYEQYF. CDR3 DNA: TGTGCCACCAGTGATTCCCCGACGGGCATACTCTCCTACGAGCAGTACTTC.

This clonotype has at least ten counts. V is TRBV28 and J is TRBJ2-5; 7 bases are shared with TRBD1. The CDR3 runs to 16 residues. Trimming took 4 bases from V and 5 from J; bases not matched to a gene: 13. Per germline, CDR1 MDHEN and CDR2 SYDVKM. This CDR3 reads CASSSHRGSVRETQYF. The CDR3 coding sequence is TGTGCCAGCAGTTCACACAGGGGTTCTGTAAGGGAGACCCAGTACTTC. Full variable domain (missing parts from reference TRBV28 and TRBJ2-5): DVKVTQSSRYLVKRTGEKVFLECVQDMDHENMFWYRQDPGLGLRLIYFSYDVKMKEKGDIPEGYSVSREKKERFSLILESASTNQTSMYLCASSSHRGSVRETQYFGPGTRLLVL.

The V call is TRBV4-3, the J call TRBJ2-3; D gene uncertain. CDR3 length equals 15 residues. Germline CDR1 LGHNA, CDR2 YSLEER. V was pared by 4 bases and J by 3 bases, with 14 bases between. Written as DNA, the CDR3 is TGCGCCAGCAGCCCCTCCCTAGGTCTGACAGATACGCAGTATTTT. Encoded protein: CASSPSLGLTDTQYF.

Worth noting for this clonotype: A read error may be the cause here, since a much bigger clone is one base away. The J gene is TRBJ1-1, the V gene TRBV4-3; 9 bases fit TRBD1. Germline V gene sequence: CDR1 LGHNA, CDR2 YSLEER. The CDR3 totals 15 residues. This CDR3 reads CASSQAQGAFTKAFF. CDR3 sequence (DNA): TGCGCCAGCAGCCAAGCACAGGGGGCTTTCACTAAAGCTTTCTTT.

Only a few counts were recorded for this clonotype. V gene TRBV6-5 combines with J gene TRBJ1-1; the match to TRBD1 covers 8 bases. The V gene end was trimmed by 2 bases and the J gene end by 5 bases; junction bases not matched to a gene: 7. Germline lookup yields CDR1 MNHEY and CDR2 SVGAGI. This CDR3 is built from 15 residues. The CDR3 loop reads CASSYRRTGRTEAFF. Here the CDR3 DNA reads TGTGCCAGCAGTTACAGAAGGACAGGGAGGACTGAAGCTTTCTTT.

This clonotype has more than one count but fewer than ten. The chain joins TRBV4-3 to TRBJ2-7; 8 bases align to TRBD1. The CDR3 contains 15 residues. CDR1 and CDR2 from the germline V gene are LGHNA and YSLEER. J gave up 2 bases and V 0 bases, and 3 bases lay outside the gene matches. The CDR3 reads CASSQDGQGPYEQYF. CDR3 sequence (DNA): TGCGCCAGCAGCCAAGATGGACAGGGCCCCTACGAGCAGTACTTC.